The text below deals with one T cell receptor (beta chain). The sample belongs to a study of T-cell reconstitution after alpha-beta-depleted transplantation in children. Unique molecular identifiers were incorporated during preparation of the TCRbeta library. TCRdb re-analysed the PCR reads in MiXCR, keeping a single row per CDR3 protein. The repertoire holds 450,000 to 600,000 distinct CDR3 sequences, with around a third as singletons. The CDR3 spans 16 residues. Per germline, CDR1 SEHNR and CDR2 FQNEAQ (reference sequence). V was cut by 2 bases and J by 2 bases, with 12 bases left in between. This clonotype was sampled from a human donor who donated a stem cell graft to a child with aplastic anemia. The sample was PBMCs from the stem cell graft donor, taken from the stem cell graft. The chain couples TRBV7-9 to TRBJ2-2; tentative D call: TRBD1 (6 bases). The CDR3 protein is CASSLLRGYNTGELFF. CDR3 coding DNA: TGTGCCAGCAGCTTACTCAGGGGATACAACACCGGGGAGCTGTTTTTT.